This T cell receptor (beta chain) was recovered during a study of early stage breast cancer tumors. Repertoires were generated with immunoSEQ multiplex PCR, while TCRdb's copy carries only in-frame clones and drops some. The sample lists 25,000 to 35,000 clones; around 67% were seen once. Germline V CDR1 and CDR2: SGHAT, FQNNGV. This CDR3 has 14 amino acids. Between the trimmed V and J ends, which lost 5 bases and 3 bases, there was a span of 10 bases. Source material: breast tumor tissue. This chain joins TRBV11-2 and TRBJ2-2; D gene unclear. This clonotype was obtained from a person aged 30-39 years with breast cancer. The CDR3 here is CASSQSADTGELFF. The CDR3 coding sequence is TGTGCCAGCAGCCAAAGCGCGGACACCGGGGAGCTGTTTTTT.